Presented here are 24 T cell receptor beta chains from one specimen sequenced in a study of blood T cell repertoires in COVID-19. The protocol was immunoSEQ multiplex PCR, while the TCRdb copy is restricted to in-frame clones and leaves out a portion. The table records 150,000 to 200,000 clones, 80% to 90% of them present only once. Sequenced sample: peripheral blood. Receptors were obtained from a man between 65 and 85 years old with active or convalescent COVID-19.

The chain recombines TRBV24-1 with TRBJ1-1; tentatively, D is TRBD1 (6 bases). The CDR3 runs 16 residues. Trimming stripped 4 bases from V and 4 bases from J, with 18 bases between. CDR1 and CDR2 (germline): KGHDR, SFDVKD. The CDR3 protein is CATSESPNRDVTEAFF. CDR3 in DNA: TGTGCCACCAGTGAGTCCCCCAACAGGGATGTCACTGAAGCTTTCTTT.

CDR3 in amino acids: CASSFRGNQPQHF. CDR3 nucleotides: TGTGCCAGCAGTTTTCGGGGCAATCAGCCCCAGCATTTT. The chain couples TRBV6-6 to TRBJ1-5, with unresolved D. CDR3 length equals 13 residues. V shed 4 bases and J shed 2 bases, with 6 bases lying between them. Looked up from germline, CDR1 is MNHNY and CDR2 is SVGAGI (reference sequence).

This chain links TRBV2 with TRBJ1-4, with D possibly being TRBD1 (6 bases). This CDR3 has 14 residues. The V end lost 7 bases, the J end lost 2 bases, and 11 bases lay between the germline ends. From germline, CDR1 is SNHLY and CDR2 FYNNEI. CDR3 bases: TGTGCCAGCAATCTTCAGGGGACTAATGAAAAACTGTTTTTT. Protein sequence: CASNLQGTNEKLFF. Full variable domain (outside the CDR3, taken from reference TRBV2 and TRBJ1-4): EPEVTQTPSHQVTQMGQEVILRCVPISNHLYFYWYRQILGQKVEFLVSFYNNEISEKSEIFDDQFSVERPDGSNFTLKIRSTKLEDSAMYFCASNLQGTNEKLFFGSGTQLSVL.

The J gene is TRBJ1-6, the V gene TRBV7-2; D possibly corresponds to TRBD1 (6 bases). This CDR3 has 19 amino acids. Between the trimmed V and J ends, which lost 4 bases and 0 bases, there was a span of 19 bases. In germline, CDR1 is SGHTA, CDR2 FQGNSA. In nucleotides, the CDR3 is TGTGCCAGCAGCTCGCCGACAGGTCCTTCTAGCTCCTATAATTCACCCCTCCACTTT. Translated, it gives CASSSPTGPSSSYNSPLHF.

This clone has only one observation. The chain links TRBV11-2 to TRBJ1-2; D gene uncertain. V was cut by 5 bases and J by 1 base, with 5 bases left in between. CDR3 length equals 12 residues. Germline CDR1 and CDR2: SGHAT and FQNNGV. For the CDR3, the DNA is TGTGCCAGCAGCGCCGGTAACTATGGCTACACCTTC. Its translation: CASSAGNYGYTF.

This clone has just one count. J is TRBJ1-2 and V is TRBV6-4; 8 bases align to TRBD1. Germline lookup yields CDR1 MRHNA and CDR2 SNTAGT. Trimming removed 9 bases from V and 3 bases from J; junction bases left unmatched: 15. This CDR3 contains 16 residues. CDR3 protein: CARIGQGLGPYYGYTF. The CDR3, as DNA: TGTGCCAGGATCGGACAGGGATTGGGTCCGTACTATGGCTACACCTTC.

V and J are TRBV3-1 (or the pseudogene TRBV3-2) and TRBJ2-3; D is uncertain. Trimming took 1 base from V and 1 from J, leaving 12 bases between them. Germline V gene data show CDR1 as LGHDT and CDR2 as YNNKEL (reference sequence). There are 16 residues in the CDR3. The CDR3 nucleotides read TGTGCCAGCAGCCAAGTCCAGCGATTAGGCACAGATACGCAGTATTTT. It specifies CASSQVQRLGTDTQYF.

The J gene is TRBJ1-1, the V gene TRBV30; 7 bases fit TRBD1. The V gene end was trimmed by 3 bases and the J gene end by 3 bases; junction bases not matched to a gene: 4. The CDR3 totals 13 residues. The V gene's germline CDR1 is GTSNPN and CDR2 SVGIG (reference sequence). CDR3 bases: TGTGCCTGGAGAAACACAGGGGACACTGAAGCTTTCTTT. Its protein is CAWRNTGDTEAFF.

DNA of the CDR3: TGTGCCAGCATGGCGGAGGTGGGAGAAAAACTGTTTTTT. This gives the protein CASMAEVGEKLFF. The gene calls are TRBV28 and TRBJ1-4; D is unclear. This CDR3 comprises 13 residues. With 7 bases removed from V and 8 bases from J, the gap between germline ends came to 14 bases. The germline CDR1 and CDR2 sequences are MDHEN and SYDVKM.

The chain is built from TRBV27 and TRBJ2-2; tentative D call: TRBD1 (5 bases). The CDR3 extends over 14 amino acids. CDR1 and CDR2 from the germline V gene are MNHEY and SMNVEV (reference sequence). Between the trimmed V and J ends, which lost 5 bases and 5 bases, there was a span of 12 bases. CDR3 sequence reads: CASSGVGDTGELFF. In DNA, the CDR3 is TGTGCCAGCAGTGGGGTAGGGGATACCGGGGAGCTGTTTTTT.

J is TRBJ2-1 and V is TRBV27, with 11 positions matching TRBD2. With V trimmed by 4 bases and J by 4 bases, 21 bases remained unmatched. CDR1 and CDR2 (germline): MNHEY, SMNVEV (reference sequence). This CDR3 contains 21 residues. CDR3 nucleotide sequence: TGTGCCAGCAGTTCCCCCGCCTCGCTAGCGGGAGGACCCCCTTTGTACAATGAGCAGTTCTTC. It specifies CASSSPASLAGGPPLYNEQFF.

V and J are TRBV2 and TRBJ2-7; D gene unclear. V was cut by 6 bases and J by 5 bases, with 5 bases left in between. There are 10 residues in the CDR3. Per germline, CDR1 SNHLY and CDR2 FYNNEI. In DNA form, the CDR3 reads TGTGCCAGCAGACTAAACGAGCAGTACTTC. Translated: CASRLNEQYF.

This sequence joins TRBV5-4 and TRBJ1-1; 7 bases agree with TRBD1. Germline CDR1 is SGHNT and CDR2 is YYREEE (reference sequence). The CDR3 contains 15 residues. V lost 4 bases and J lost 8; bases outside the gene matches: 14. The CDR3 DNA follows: TGTGCCAGCAGCATGGAGTGGGACAGAGAAAAAGAAGCTTTCTTT. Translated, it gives CASSMEWDREKEAFF.

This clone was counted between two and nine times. The CDR3 DNA is TGTGCCAGCAGCCGGACAGGGCTTAATGAAAAACTGTTTTTT. Translated, it gives CASSRTGLNEKLFF. The chain employs TRBV7-9 and TRBJ1-4; 8 bases are a match to TRBD1. The CDR3 is made up of 14 amino acids. Germline V gene sequence: CDR1 SEHNR, CDR2 FQNEAQ (reference sequence). Trimming cost V 5 bases and J 4 bases; bases outside gene matches: 3.

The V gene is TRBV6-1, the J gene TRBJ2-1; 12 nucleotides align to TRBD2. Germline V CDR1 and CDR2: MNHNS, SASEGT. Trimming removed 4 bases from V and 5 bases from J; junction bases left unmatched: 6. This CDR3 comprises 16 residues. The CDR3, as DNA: TGTGCCAGCAGTGCCCTGACTAGCGGGAGAGACAATGAGCAGTTCTTC. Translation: CASSALTSGRDNEQFF.

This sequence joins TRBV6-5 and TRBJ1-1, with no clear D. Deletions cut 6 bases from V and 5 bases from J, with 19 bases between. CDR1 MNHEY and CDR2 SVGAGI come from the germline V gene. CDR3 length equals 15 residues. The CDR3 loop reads CASRPPRGGRTEAFF. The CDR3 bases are TGTGCCAGCAGGCCCCCTCGAGGAGGCAGGACTGAAGCTTTCTTT.

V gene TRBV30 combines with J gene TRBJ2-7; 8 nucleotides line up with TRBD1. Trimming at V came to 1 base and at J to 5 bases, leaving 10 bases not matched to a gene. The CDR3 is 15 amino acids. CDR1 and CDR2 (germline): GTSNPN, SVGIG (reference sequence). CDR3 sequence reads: CAWSGSPTGEDEQYF. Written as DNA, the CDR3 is TGTGCCTGGAGTGGAAGTCCGACAGGGGAGGACGAGCAGTACTTC.

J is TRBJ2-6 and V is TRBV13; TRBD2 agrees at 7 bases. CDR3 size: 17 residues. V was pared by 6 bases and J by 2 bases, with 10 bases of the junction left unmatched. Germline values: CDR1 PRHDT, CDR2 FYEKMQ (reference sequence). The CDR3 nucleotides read TGTGCCAGCAGATGGAGAGGTGGGGGGGCTGGGGCCAACGTCCTGACTTTC. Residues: CASRWRGGGAGANVLTF.

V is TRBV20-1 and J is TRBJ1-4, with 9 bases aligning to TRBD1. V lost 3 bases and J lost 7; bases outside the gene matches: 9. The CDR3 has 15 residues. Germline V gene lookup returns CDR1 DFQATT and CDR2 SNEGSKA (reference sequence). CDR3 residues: CSASWSGTGREKLFF. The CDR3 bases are TGCAGTGCTAGTTGGTCCGGGACAGGGCGTGAAAAACTGTTTTTT.

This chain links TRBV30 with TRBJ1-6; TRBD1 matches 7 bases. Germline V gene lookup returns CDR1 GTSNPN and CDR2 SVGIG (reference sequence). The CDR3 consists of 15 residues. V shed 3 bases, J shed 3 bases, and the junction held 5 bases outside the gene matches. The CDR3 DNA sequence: TGTGCCTGGAGGACAGGGACAAACTATAATTCACCCCTCCACTTT. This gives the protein CAWRTGTNYNSPLHF.

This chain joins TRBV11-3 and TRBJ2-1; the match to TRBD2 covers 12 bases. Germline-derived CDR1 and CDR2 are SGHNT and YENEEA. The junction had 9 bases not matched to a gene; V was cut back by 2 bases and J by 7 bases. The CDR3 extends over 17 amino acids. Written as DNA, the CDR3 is TGTGCCAGCAGCTTAAATGGTCTAGCGGGAGGGAGTAATGAGCAGTTCTTC. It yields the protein CASSLNGLAGGSNEQFF.

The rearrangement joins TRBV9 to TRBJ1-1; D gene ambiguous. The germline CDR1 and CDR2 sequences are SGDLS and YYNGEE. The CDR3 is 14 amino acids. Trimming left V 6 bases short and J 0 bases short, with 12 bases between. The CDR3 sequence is CASTPDIMNTEAFF. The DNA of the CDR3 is TGTGCCAGCACCCCAGACATAATGAACACTGAAGCTTTCTTT.

The CDR3 protein is CASNDRWTGNYGYTF. CDR3 nucleotide sequence: TGTGCCAGCAACGACCGTTGGACAGGGAATTATGGCTACACCTTC. The chain links TRBV7-2 to TRBJ1-2; 8 positions agree with TRBD1. This CDR3 has 15 amino acids. Per the germline V gene, CDR1 is SGHTA and CDR2 is FQGNSA. V trimming: 7 bases; J trimming: 5 bases; junction bases outside the gene matches: 12.

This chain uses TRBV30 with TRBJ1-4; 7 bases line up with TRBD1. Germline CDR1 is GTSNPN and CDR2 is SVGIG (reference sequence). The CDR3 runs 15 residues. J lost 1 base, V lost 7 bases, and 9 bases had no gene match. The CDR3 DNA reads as TGTGCCTCCTCAGGGGGGCTGGGAACTAATGAAAAACTGTTTTTT. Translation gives CASSGGLGTNEKLFF. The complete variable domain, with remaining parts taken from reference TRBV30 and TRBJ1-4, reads SQTIHQWPATLVQPVGSPLSLECTVEGTSNPNLYWYRQAAGRGLQLLFYSVGIGQISSEVPQNLSASRPQDRQFILSSKKLLLSDSGFYLCASSGGLGTNEKLFFGSGTQLSVL.